What follows are 14 T cell receptor beta chains derived from one specimen sequenced in a study of T-cell reconstitution after alpha-beta-depleted transplantation in children. A TCRbeta library incorporating unique molecular identifiers was prepared. TCRdb itself ran the PCR reads through MiXCR, one entry per CDR3 protein. The table has fewer than 350,000 distinct CDR3 sequences, roughly 7.8% seen once. Study-wide results and limits: T cells produced anew were the main source of T-cell counts and diversity one year after transplant.

Antigens of these TCRs are unknown. Sequencing was performed on peripheral blood, taken 360 days after TCRalphabeta/CD19-depleted stem cell transplant. The receptors originated from a female patient between 2 and 10 years old who had a stem cell transplant for Fanconi anemia, so the T cells may come from the graft donor.

J is TRBJ1-1 and V is TRBV3-1; D remains ambiguous. Germline V lookup: CDR1 LGHDT, CDR2 YNNKEL (reference sequence). The V end lost 2 bases, the J end lost 5 bases, and 21 bases lay between the germline ends. The CDR3 spans 17 residues. The chain's CDR3 is CASSQFPGTELETEAFF. The CDR3 DNA is TGTGCCAGCAGCCAATTTCCGGGAACAGAGTTGGAAACTGAAGCTTTCTTT.

This clonotype was detected ten times or more. The rearrangement joins TRBV11-2 to TRBJ2-2; 10 nucleotides agree with TRBD1. From germline, CDR1 is SGHAT and CDR2 FQNNGV. Trimming took 6 bases from V and 7 from J; bases not matched to a gene: 8. The CDR3 covers 15 residues. DNA of the CDR3: TGTGCCAGCAGACATTGGGACAGGGGTGACGGGGAGCTGTTTTTT. Translation gives CASRHWDRGDGELFF. Looking up the rest from reference TRBV11-2 and TRBJ2-2 gives the full variable domain: EAGVAQSPRYKIIEKRQSVAFWCNPISGHATLYWYQQILGQGPKLLIQFQNNGVVDDSQLPKDRFSAERLKGVDSTLKIQPAKLEDSAVYLCASRHWDRGDGELFFGEGSRLTVL.

This clonotype was found many times. The CDR3 DNA follows: TGCAGTGCCCCCATTAGTGGGGGTCCCTACGAGCAGTACTTC. This codes for CSAPISGGPYEQYF. The chain employs TRBV20-1 and TRBJ2-7; perhaps D is TRBD1 or TRBD2 (5 bases each). Trimming left V 6 bases short and J 2 bases short, with 17 bases between. The CDR3 loop spans 14 amino acids. The germline CDR1 and CDR2 sequences are DFQATT and SNEGSKA (reference sequence).

This clonotype was recorded many times. The J gene is TRBJ2-1, the V gene TRBV20-1, with TRBD2 matching over 10 bases. J lost 2 bases, V lost 5 bases, and 6 bases had no gene match. This CDR3 has 15 residues. Per germline, CDR1 DFQATT and CDR2 SNEGSKA (reference sequence). The CDR3 protein is CSAFVAGGTYNEQFF. The CDR3 region has the DNA TGCAGTGCTTTTGTAGCGGGAGGCACCTACAATGAGCAGTTCTTC.

This clonotype was recorded a few times. The chain is built from TRBV27 and TRBJ2-2; the D gene is possibly TRBD2 (6 bases). The CDR3 extends over 15 amino acids. Trimming shortened V by 1 base and J by 8 bases, and 14 bases separated the two germline ends. Germline V lookup: CDR1 MNHEY, CDR2 SMNVEV (reference sequence). Here the CDR3 DNA reads TGTGCCAGCAGTTTATTGGGACTGGAGACAGGGGAGCTGTTTTTT. Translated, it gives CASSLLGLETGELFF.

In this sample, this clonotype turned up a few times. The chain combines TRBV13 with TRBJ2-3; 9 bases match TRBD1. CDR3 length equals 16 residues. Germline values: CDR1 PRHDT, CDR2 FYEKMQ (reference sequence). Trimming at V came to 4 bases and at J to 4 bases, leaving 9 bases not matched to a gene. The CDR3 loop reads CASSSLGTGGADTQYF. The DNA for the CDR3 is TGTGCCAGCAGCTCCTTAGGCACAGGGGGCGCAGATACGCAGTATTTT.

This clonotype was picked up many times. The chain couples TRBV21-1 to TRBJ1-1. TRBV21-1 constitutes a pseudogene. This CDR3 has 14 residues. CDR3 sequence (DNA): TGTGCCAGCAGCAAATGGGGAGGGATCACTGAAGCTTTCTTT. Residues: CASSKWGGITEAFF.

In regard to this clonotype: A read error may explain this, as a much larger clone is one base away. J is TRBJ2-3 and V is TRBV5-1; D is ambiguous. Germline assignment: CDR1 SGHRS and CDR2 YFSETQ. The ends were cut back, 5 bases at V and 11 bases at J, with 27 bases in the middle. This CDR3 has 16 amino acids. The DNA of the CDR3 is TGCGCCAGCAGTCCCCACGGGCCCCCTCAGAATACTAAGCAGTATTTT. As protein: CASSPHGPPQNTKQYF.

This clonotype was seen many times. The rearrangement joins TRBV6-1 to TRBJ1-3; D not resolved. V lost 8 bases, J lost 2 bases, and 10 bases lay in between. This CDR3 has 13 amino acids. Germline-derived CDR1 and CDR2 are MNHNS and SASEGT. CDR3 sequence reads: CASSEVAGNTIYF. Written as DNA, the CDR3 is TGTGCCAGCTCCGAAGTAGCTGGAAACACCATATATTTT.

This clonotype was counted at least ten times. The chain couples TRBV7-8 to TRBJ1-2; TRBD1 aligns across 9 bases. Trimming at V came to 5 bases and at J to 7 bases, leaving 8 bases not matched to a gene. Germline CDR1 reads SGHVS; CDR2 reads FQNEAQ. The CDR3 covers 14 residues. CDR3 protein: CASSPRTGAVGYTF. DNA for the CDR3: TGTGCCAGCAGCCCAAGGACAGGGGCGGTTGGCTACACCTTC.

The chain carries TRBV12-3 or TRBV12-4 and TRBJ2-6; 7 bases map to TRBD1. This CDR3 contains 17 residues. The V and J ends lost 5 bases and 0 bases, in that order; junction bases with no gene match: 7. The CDR3 nucleotides are TGTGCCAGCAGTCCAGGGGGTTGGGCCTCTGGGGCCAACGTCCTGACTTTC. It is translated as CASSPGGWASGANVLTF.

This clonotype has at least ten counts. This CDR3 reads CASSLTQGRVAFF. The CDR3 nucleotides read TGTGCCAGCAGTTTAACACAGGGCAGAGTAGCTTTCTTT. This chain joins TRBV12-3 or TRBV12-4 and TRBJ1-1; D is perhaps TRBD1 (6 bases). This CDR3 has 13 amino acids. The V gene lost 2 bases and the J gene lost 10 bases, with 14 bases spanning the gap.

CDR3 coding DNA: TGTGCCATCAGTGCTAGCAGGTACCAAGAGACCCAGTACTTC. Translation: CAISASRYQETQYF. The chain uses TRBV10-3 and TRBJ2-5; a weak D match, TRBD2 (5 bases). The CDR3 loop spans 14 amino acids. Germline values: CDR1 ENHRY, CDR2 SYGVKD. V lost 4 bases to trimming and J lost 0 bases, with 9 bases between them.

This clonotype was counted many times. The J gene is TRBJ1-2, the V gene TRBV29-1; 8 positions match TRBD1. The CDR3 is made up of 12 amino acids. Germline trimming cut 4 bases from V and 7 bases from J; bases unmatched to any gene: 5. Germline loops: CDR1 SQVTM, CDR2 ANQGSEA. CDR3 in amino acids: CSVGTGTLGYTF. CDR3 DNA sequence: TGCAGCGTTGGGACAGGGACTCTTGGCTACACCTTC.